Shown below are 7 T cell receptor beta chains from a single sample sequenced in a study of blood T cells in healthy people across ages. Using a J-beta primer mix together with a sample-barcoded 5' primer, a second PCR was run for roughly 6 to 12 cycles. Each CDR3 protein gets one entry after TCRdb re-called the 5' RACE reads with MiXCR. The sample holds 650,000 to 800,000 distinct CDR3 sequences, over 40% seen once. The sample consisted of blood. These receptors were obtained from an elderly woman in good health.

A single count supports this clonotype. The gene calls are TRBV10-3 and TRBJ2-5; TRBD2 is a possible D gene (5 bases). Trimming pared 4 bases from V and 11 bases from J, leaving 20 bases between. This CDR3 comprises 14 residues. The germline gives CDR1 ENHRY, CDR2 SYGVKD. CDR3 residues: CAISAGTDVQRQYF. The CDR3 DNA sequence: TGTGCCATCAGTGCGGGAACAGACGTTCAGCGGCAGTACTTC.

Regarding this clonotype: The junction departs from the called germline gene at one end, perhaps through a read error. The chain employs TRBV7-7 and TRBJ2-7, with TRBD2 as a possible D gene (5 bases). CDR1 is SSHAT, CDR2 FNYEAQ, per germline (reference sequence). The CDR3 totals 12 residues. CDR3: CASSRPYGEQYF. DNA for the CDR3: TGCGCTAGCAGCCGACCGTACGGAGAGCAGTACTTC.

The chain carries TRBV4-1 and TRBJ2-5, with TRBD1 as a possible D gene (6 bases). Trimming took 3 bases from V and 3 from J, leaving 17 bases between them. Germline V gene sequence: CDR1 MGHRA, CDR2 YSYEKL. The CDR3 has 16 amino acids. This chain's CDR3 is CASSHPTGWGKETQYF. CDR3 bases: TGCGCCAGCAGCCACCCCACAGGGTGGGGGAAAGAGACCCAGTACTTC.

The J gene is TRBJ2-6, the V gene TRBV12-3 or TRBV12-4; D may be TRBD2 (5 bases). The V end was cut by 1 base, the J end by 0 bases, with 13 bases between. This CDR3 has 18 residues. The CDR3 sequence: CASSLGGWHDSGANVLTF. The CDR3 nucleotides are TGTGCCAGCAGTTTAGGAGGGTGGCACGACTCTGGGGCCAACGTCCTGACTTTC.

V is TRBV20-1 and J is TRBJ2-2, with 12 positions matching TRBD2. Germline V lookup: CDR1 DFQATT, CDR2 SNEGSKA (reference sequence). The CDR3 covers 17 residues. V lost 5 bases to trimming and J lost 3 bases; unmatched junction nucleotides: 10. CDR3 sequence: CSAPYPSGRADTGELFF. The CDR3 coding sequence is TGCAGTGCTCCTTACCCTAGCGGGAGGGCCGACACCGGGGAGCTGTTTTTT.

This clonotype was detected once. The rearrangement uses TRBV10-1 and TRBJ2-7; no definite D call. Trimming stripped 6 bases from V and 1 base from J, with 10 bases between. In germline, CDR1 is WNHNN, CDR2 SYGVQD (reference sequence). CDR3 size: 13 residues. CDR3 nucleotide sequence: TGCGCCAGCAGGGCCGGCAGATCCTACGAGCAGTACTTC. Translating gives CASRAGRSYEQYF.

This clonotype was counted many times. An end of the junction does not agree with germline; a read error may underlie this. The chain is built from TRBV6-6 and TRBJ1-5; D is unclear. Germline V CDR1 and CDR2: MNHNY, SVGAGI (reference sequence). The CDR3 is 11 residues long. The CDR3 loop is CASSYDHPQHF. The CDR3 bases are TGTGCCAGCAGTTACGATCACCCCCAGCATTTT.